This TCR beta chain was recorded in a study of blood T cell repertoires in COVID-19 (dated by TCRdb to 2020 to 2022). With respect to the entire study: Collaborator samples came from the United States, Italy and Spain and covered acute and convalescent phases of COVID-19. The sample metadata nearly always contained a de-identified subject ID, COVID-19 status, age in years and sex. Where available, HLA class I and class II types were obtained from metadata supplied by the sample provider rather than from assay-based typing. The material from the prospective study consisted of cDNA or gDNA derived from T cells, B-cell-depleted T cells, or PBMCs. Samples came from the ongoing ImmuneRACE study (first 160 participants) plus 1,254 subjects from 6 global collaborators. The repertoires were released in a freely available public database meant as a resource for research on the immune response to SARS-CoV-2. Deeply sampled blood TCRbeta repertoires from subjects exposed to, actively infected with, or recovered from COVID-19 were included in the dataset.

TCRbeta CDR3 regions were amplified from genomic DNA by means of the immunoSEQ Assay, a bias-controlled multiplex PCR. The authors processed their data as follows. The number of nucleated cells in each sample was estimated from the amplification of reference gene primers within the assay. To quantify the absolute abundance of each unique TCRbeta CDR3 rearrangement, sequence reads were collapsed and filtered. For each sample, productive Simpson clonality was calculated as the square root of Simpson's diversity index across productive rearrangements. This is the immuneACCESS table as TCRdb keeps it, with only in-frame sequences that have V and J called. A part of the clones is gone; compared with another copy, unresolved V genes explain less than half, and the rest is unexplained. Clone size and the V and J calls come from that table; the DNA yielded D and trimming. A total of 30,000 or so clones appear in this sample, 83% of them only once. The ten largest clones take up over 3.5% of the sample.

Deletion took 9 bases off V and 0 bases off J, with a span of 14 bases between the germline ends. The CDR3 covers 15 residues, taking in both the cysteine and the phenylalanine. The read is trimmed to its CDR3 DNA, 45 bases read in frame from base 1. From the germline V gene, CDR1 is KGHDR and CDR2 is SFDVKD. For this clone: The antigen this receptor binds is unknown. The record has no base qualities; no much larger clone is one base away.

Collaborating institutions collected whole blood in K2EDTA tubes following their own protocols. Collaborator samples were shipped for TCRbeta analysis as frozen whole blood, isolated PBMCs, or DNA extracted from either sample type. Results and caveats for the whole study, not just this receptor: How much clinical and demographic metadata was included differed by source and by participant, and the metadata was provided uncurated.

The sample taken for sequencing was peripheral blood. The chain is encoded by TRBV24-1 joined to TRBJ1-5; the D gene cannot be resolved reliably. The clonotype comes from a man aged 45-60 years with acute or convalescent COVID-19. The DNA sequence reads TGTGCCACCTGCGGTAGTCGATATAGCAATCAGCCCCAGCATTTT. Translated, this gives CATCGSRYSNQPQHF.